This T cell receptor beta chain was captured by sequencing in a study of immune characterization of retroperitoneal liposarcoma (dated by TCRdb to the late 2010s). The library relied on PCR. TCRdb lists the instrument as NextSeq 500. Starting from the raw public reads, TCRdb applied fastp trimming at Q25, assembled clones with MiXCR and retained in-frame beta chains. Entries that share a CDR3 protein sequence are merged under the most common genes and DNA. The sample contains about 10,000 distinct CDR3 sequences, 30% to 45% of them found a single time. In total, the top ten clones hold about 9.5% of the sample. CDR1 and CDR2 (SGHNT, YENEEA) derive from the germline V gene. The CDR3, cysteine through phenylalanine, is 16 amino acids long. Only CDR3 DNA remains: 48 bases, in frame from the first base. Trimming removed 3 bases from V and 7 bases from J; the gene matches leave 10 bases unexplained. Points on this clonotype: Its antigen is not yet known. Base qualities are missing; no much larger clone stands one base away.

The sequence was collected from a female donor with retroperitoneal liposarcoma. Source material: tumor tissue. The rearranged segments are TRBV11-3 and TRBJ2-3; the junction holds 10 bases that match TRBD2. The CDR3 has the sequence CASSLDPSGSGNTQYF. The DNA reads as follows: TGTGCCAGCAGCTTGGACCCTAGCGGGAGTGGGAATACGCAGTATTTT.